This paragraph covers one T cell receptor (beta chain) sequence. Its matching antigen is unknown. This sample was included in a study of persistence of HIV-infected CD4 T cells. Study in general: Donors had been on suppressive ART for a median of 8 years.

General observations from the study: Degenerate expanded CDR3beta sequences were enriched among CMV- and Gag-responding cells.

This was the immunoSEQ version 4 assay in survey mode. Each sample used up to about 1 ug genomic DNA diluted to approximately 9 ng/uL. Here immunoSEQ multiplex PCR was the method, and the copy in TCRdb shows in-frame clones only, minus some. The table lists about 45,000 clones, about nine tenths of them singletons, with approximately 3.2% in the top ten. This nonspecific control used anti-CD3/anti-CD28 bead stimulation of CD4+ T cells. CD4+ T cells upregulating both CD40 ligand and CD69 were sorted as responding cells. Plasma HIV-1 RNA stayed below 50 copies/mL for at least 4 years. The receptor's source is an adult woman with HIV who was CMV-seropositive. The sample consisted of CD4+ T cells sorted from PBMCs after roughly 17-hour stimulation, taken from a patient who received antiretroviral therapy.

This CDR3 is CASSPRRDRDYEQYF. The CDR3 DNA reads as TGTGCCAGCAGTCCGAGGAGGGACAGGGACTACGAGCAGTACTTC. J is TRBJ2-7 and V is TRBV6-2 or TRBV6-3, with 9 positions matching TRBD1. Germline CDR1 MNHEY, CDR2 SVGEGT. J gave up 3 bases and V 5 bases, and 8 bases lay outside the gene matches. The CDR3 sequence is 15 residues long.